These 22 T cell receptor beta chains originate from one sample sequenced in a study of control samples from healthy donors and cancer patients. Generated by immunoSEQ multiplex PCR, the TCRdb table keeps only in-frame clones and is missing some. The profile covers roughly 120,000 clones, with 80% to 95% appearing a single time and 6% to 8.5% taken by the ten largest. The specimen sequenced was blood. The receptors originated from a woman between 18 and 29 years old in good health.

The chain carries TRBV21-1 and TRBJ1-4; the table assigns TRBD1, which was not confirmed against the DNA. TRBV21-1 is a recognized pseudogene. This CDR3 is built from 19 residues. In DNA, the CDR3 is TGTGCCAGCAGCAAAACGCTCCATCTAACGACAGGGACTAATGAAAAACTGTTTTTT. Its translation: CASSKTLHLTTGTNEKLFF.

Concerning this clone: One end of the junction is discordant with germline, which a read error may explain. The chain joins TRBV7-3 to TRBJ2-3; 11 bases fit TRBD1. Germline V gives CDR1 SGHTA, CDR2 FQGTGA. This CDR3 is 13 amino acids long. The chain's CDR3 is CASSPLAGTGGVF. The DNA for the CDR3 is TGTGCCAGCAGCCCACTCGCCGGGACAGGGGGAGTTTTT.

The genes are TRBV6-5 and TRBJ1-3, with a possible D match to TRBD1 (6 bases). The length of the CDR3 is 14 residues. CDR1 and CDR2 from the germline V gene are MNHEY and SVGAGI. V gave up 5 bases and J gave up 4 bases, with 12 bases separating them. The CDR3 DNA sequence: TGTGCCAGCAGTCCGACTGGGGGCGGAAACACCATATATTTT. This gives the protein CASSPTGGGNTIYF.

V gene TRBV7-2 combines with J gene TRBJ2-5; TRBD2 is a possible D gene (5 bases). The CDR3 runs 17 residues. CDR1 and CDR2 from the germline V gene are SGHTA and FQGNSA. The V gene lost 11 bases and the J gene lost 5 bases, with 30 bases spanning the gap. The CDR3 DNA is TGTGCCCAAGGTCGGTATCGGACTTCGGGGAAATTGGAGACCCAGTACTTC. Encoded protein: CAQGRYRTSGKLETQYF.

This clone was recorded only once. The chain links TRBV6-5 to TRBJ2-7; TRBD2 is a possible D gene (6 bases). There are 16 residues in the CDR3. V was shortened by 0 bases and J by 3 bases, with 15 bases between the two germline ends. Germline-derived CDR1 and CDR2 are MNHEY and SVGAGI. CDR3 sequence reads: CASSYSPTPGGYEQYF. CDR3 bases: TGTGCCAGCAGTTACTCTCCCACCCCCGGGGGCTACGAGCAGTACTTC.

This sequence joins TRBV28 and TRBJ2-5, with D perhaps matching TRBD2 (7 bases). The CDR3 totals 15 residues. The germline V gene encodes CDR1 MDHEN and CDR2 SYDVKM. Trimming took 8 bases from V and 2 from J, leaving 18 bases between them. The DNA for the CDR3 is TGTGCCAGCCGCAAAGGGGGGGGGAGGCAAGAGACCCAGTACTTC. Translated: CASRKGGGRQETQYF.

The rearrangement joins TRBV6-2 or TRBV6-3 to TRBJ1-2; D possibly corresponds to TRBD1 (5 bases). This CDR3 is 13 amino acids long. CDR1 and CDR2 from the germline V gene are MNHEY and SVGEGT. The V gene lost 2 bases and the J gene lost 2 bases, with 6 bases spanning the gap. CDR3 DNA: TGTGCCAGCAGTTACGGGGACAACTATGGCTACACCTTC. Amino acid sequence: CASSYGDNYGYTF.

The chain combines TRBV7-3 with TRBJ2-1; perhaps TRBD1 as D (5 bases). The ends were cut back, 3 bases at V and 6 bases at J, with 9 bases in the middle. Germline CDR1 SGHTA, CDR2 FQGTGA. This CDR3 is built from 13 residues. In DNA, the CDR3 is TGTGCCAGCAGCTTTGGACACCTCAATGAGCAGTTCTTC. It is translated as CASSFGHLNEQFF.

V is TRBV3-1 (or the pseudogene TRBV3-2) and J is TRBJ2-5, with 9 bases fitting TRBD2. This CDR3 has 14 amino acids. The V segment lost 4 bases and the J segment 3 bases; nucleotides outside the gene matches: 3. CDR1 is LGHDT and CDR2 is YNNKEL in the germline V gene (reference sequence). CDR3 sequence reads: CASSRLAGKETQYF. DNA of the CDR3: TGTGCCAGCAGCCGCCTAGCGGGGAAAGAGACCCAGTACTTC.

The chain carries TRBV28 and TRBJ2-1; 10 bases match TRBD1. The CDR3 is 14 amino acids. CDR1 is MDHEN and CDR2 is SYDVKM in the germline V gene. V shed 6 bases, J shed 7 bases, and the junction held 6 bases outside the gene matches. The CDR3 sequence: CASSIRDRGNEQFF. CDR3 nucleotide sequence: TGTGCCAGCAGCATCCGGGACAGGGGTAATGAGCAGTTCTTC.

This clone occurred once. Written as DNA, the CDR3 is TGTGCCAGCCCGCATCAACAGGCCCCCGGGGAGCTGTTTTTT. Translation gives CASPHQQAPGELFF. The V call is TRBV7-9, the J call TRBJ2-2, with D possibly being TRBD1 (5 bases). This CDR3 comprises 14 residues. Trimming cost V 8 bases and J 6 bases, with 16 bases left between them. CDR1 SEHNR and CDR2 FQNEAQ come from the germline V gene (reference sequence). The full variable domain, its missing parts supplied by reference TRBV7-9 and TRBJ2-2, is DTGVSQNPRHKITKRGQNVTFRCDPISEHNRLYWYRQTLGQGPEFLTYFQNEAQLEKSRLLSDRFSAERPKGSFSTLEIQRTEQGDSAMYLCASPHQQAPGELFFGEGSRLTVL.

This clone ranks as medium-sized. This rearrangement joins TRBV24-1 to TRBJ2-2; 7 bases fit TRBD1. Germline trimming cut 11 bases from V and 2 bases from J; bases unmatched to any gene: 7. This CDR3 contains 14 residues. The germline V gene encodes CDR1 KGHDR and CDR2 SFDVKD. CDR3 in amino acids: CAIAQGKNTGELFF. In DNA, the CDR3 is TGTGCCATCGCACAGGGGAAAAACACCGGGGAGCTGTTTTTT.

This clone was detected once. The J gene is TRBJ2-7, the V gene TRBV27; D possibly matches TRBD1 or TRBD2 (5 bases each). The germline V gene encodes CDR1 MNHEY and CDR2 SMNVEV (reference sequence). CDR3 length: 16 residues. V was cut by 0 bases and J by 3 bases, with 15 bases left in between. For the CDR3, the DNA is TGTGCCAGCAGTTTATCGGCTGGGACGGTCAACTACGAGCAGTACTTC. Translated, it gives CASSLSAGTVNYEQYF.

The chain is built from TRBV3-1 (or the pseudogene TRBV3-2) and TRBJ2-2; D remains unclear. The CDR3 loop spans 15 amino acids. Germline V CDR1 and CDR2: LGHDT, YNNKEL (reference sequence). Trimming took off 4 bases at V and 6 bases at J, with 15 bases between the two ends. The CDR3 sequence is CASSRLNPVAGELFF. CDR3 DNA sequence: TGTGCCAGCAGCCGGCTAAACCCCGTGGCCGGGGAGCTGTTTTTT.

The genes are TRBV7-2 and TRBJ2-5; 14 nucleotides match TRBD2. The CDR3 is 16 residues long. Looked up from germline, CDR1 is SGHTA and CDR2 is FQGNSA. The V and J ends lost 3 bases and 6 bases, in that order; junction bases with no gene match: 6. CDR3 sequence: CASSFARTSGGKTQYF. Written as DNA, the CDR3 is TGTGCCAGCAGCTTTGCCCGGACTAGCGGGGGGAAGACCCAGTACTTC.

V is TRBV7-2 and J is TRBJ1-1, with no clear D. The CDR3 is 14 residues long. In germline, CDR1 is SGHTA, CDR2 FQGNSA. V dropped 1 base and J dropped 5 bases, with 11 bases sitting between them. The DNA of the CDR3 is TGTGCCAGCAGCTTAGTGGTGTCGGTTACTGAAGCTTTCTTT. Its translation: CASSLVVSVTEAFF.

This clone was detected once. The V and J genes are TRBV4-3 and TRBJ2-5, with 7 bases that match TRBD2. The CDR3 is 17 residues long. Trimming at V came to 0 bases and at J to 5 bases, leaving 12 bases not matched to a gene. Germline values: CDR1 LGHNA, CDR2 YSLEER. CDR3 sequence reads: CASSQDVAGVGRETQYF. The CDR3 bases are TGCGCCAGCAGCCAAGATGTCGCGGGAGTGGGGCGGGAGACCCAGTACTTC.

As regards this clone: Other DNA sequences from this sample encode an identical CDR3 as well. This rearrangement joins TRBV9 to TRBJ1-1, with D possibly matching TRBD1 (5 bases). Germline V gene lookup returns CDR1 SGDLS and CDR2 YYNGEE. The CDR3 is 16 amino acids. Trimming removed 1 base at V and 0 bases at J, with 13 bases between. CDR3 amino acids: CASSVIGGHMNTEAFF. The CDR3 nucleotides read TGTGCCAGCAGCGTAATTGGAGGACATATGAACACTGAAGCTTTCTTT. The variable domain in full, completed from reference TRBV9 and TRBJ1-1, reads DSGVTQTPKHLITATGQRVTLRCSPRSGDLSVYWYQQSLDQGLQFLIQYYNGEERAKGNILERFSAQQFPDLHSELNLSSLELGDSALYFCASSVIGGHMNTEAFFGQGTRLTVV.

CDR3 sequence (DNA): TGTGCCAGCAGCCCGGACGTCGACTATGGCTACACCTTC. It encodes CASSPDVDYGYTF. The chain joins TRBV11-2 to TRBJ1-2; D is unresolved. This CDR3 has 13 amino acids. Germline CDR1 is SGHAT and CDR2 is FQNNGV. V gave up 5 bases and J gave up 3 bases, with 10 bases separating them.

This chain links TRBV7-2 with TRBJ2-5, with 11 nucleotides matching TRBD2. V lost 5 bases to trimming and J lost 4 bases; unmatched junction nucleotides: 6. The length of the CDR3 is 15 residues. Germline CDR1 and CDR2: SGHTA and FQGNSA. DNA for the CDR3: TGTGCCAGCAGCCCAGATAGCGGGAGGGCAGAGACCCAGTACTTC. Protein product: CASSPDSGRAETQYF.

This clone showed up just once. The chain carries TRBV28 and TRBJ1-2; TRBD1 matches 7 bases. Germline CDR1 and CDR2: MDHEN and SYDVKM. The CDR3 has 15 amino acids. The trim removed 5 bases at V and 6 bases at J, leaving 12 bases unmatched. CDR3 DNA sequence: TGTGCCAGCAGTCCTGTGATCGGGACAGAAGATGGCTACACCTTC. It encodes CASSPVIGTEDGYTF.

The chain uses TRBV29-1 and TRBJ2-3; 9 bases align to TRBD1. The CDR3 length is 13 residues. Germline loops: CDR1 SQVTM, CDR2 ANQGSEA. Trimming removed 6 bases from V and 2 bases from J; junction bases left unmatched: 3. CDR3 coding DNA: TGCAGCGTAGGGGACAGGGACACAGATACGCAGTATTTT. Translated: CSVGDRDTDTQYF.